This paragraph covers one T cell receptor beta chain sequence. Its antigen is unidentified. The data derive from a study of shared clonotypes between healthy human individuals. Germline V CDR1 and CDR2: SGHRS, YFSETQ. The length of the CDR3 is 10 residues. The V end lost 4 bases, the J end lost 5 bases, and 3 bases lay between the germline ends. CD4+ cells yielded CD45RA+ naive and CD45RA-negative memory subsets. Using immunoSEQ multiplex PCR, the repertoire was profiled, and TCRdb retains in-frame clones only, with some absent. Of about 180,000 clones in the sample, just under 95% were seen once. General observations from the study: Clonotypes that were shared across a handful of donors made up approximately 5% of naive CD4 clonotypes.

The chain is built from TRBV5-1 and TRBJ2-5; D is uncertain. The sequencing input was naive CD4+ T cells sorted from blood. Indicated subset: CD45RA+ positively selected. The source of this sequence is a woman in her 30s in good health. This CDR3 is CASSGETQYF. The CDR3 DNA sequence: TGCGCCAGCAGCGGGGAGACCCAGTACTTC.